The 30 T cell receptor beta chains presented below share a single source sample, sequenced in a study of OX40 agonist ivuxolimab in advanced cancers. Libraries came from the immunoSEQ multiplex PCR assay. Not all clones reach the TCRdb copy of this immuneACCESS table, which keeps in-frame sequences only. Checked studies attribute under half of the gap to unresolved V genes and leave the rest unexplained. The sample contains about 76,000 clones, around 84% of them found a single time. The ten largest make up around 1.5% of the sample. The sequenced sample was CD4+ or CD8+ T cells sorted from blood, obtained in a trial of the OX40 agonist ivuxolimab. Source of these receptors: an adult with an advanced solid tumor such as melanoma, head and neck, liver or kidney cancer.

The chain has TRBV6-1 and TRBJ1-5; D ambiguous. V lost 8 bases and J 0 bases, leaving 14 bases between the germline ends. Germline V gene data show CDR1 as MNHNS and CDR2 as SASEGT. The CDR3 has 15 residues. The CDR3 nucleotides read TGTGCCAGCCTTACGGAACCCTATAGCAATCAGCCCCAGCATTTT. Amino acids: CASLTEPYSNQPQHF.

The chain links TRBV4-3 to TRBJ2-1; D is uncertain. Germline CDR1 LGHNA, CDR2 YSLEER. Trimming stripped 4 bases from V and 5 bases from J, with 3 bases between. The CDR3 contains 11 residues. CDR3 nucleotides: TGCGCCAGCAGCCGAGACAATGAGCAGTTCTTC. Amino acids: CASSRDNEQFF.

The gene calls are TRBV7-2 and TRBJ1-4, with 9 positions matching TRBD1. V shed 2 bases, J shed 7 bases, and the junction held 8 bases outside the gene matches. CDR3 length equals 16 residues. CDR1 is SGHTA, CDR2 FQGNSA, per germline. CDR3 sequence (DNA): TGTGCCAGCAGCTTAAAGGGGACAGGGTTGGGTGAAAAACTGTTTTTT. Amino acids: CASSLKGTGLGEKLFF.

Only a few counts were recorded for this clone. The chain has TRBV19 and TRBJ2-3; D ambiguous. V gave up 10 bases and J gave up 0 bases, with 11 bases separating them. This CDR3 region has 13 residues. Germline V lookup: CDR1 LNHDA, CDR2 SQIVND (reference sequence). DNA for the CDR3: TGTGCCACCATGCGACCTAGCACAGATACGCAGTATTTT. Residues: CATMRPSTDTQYF.

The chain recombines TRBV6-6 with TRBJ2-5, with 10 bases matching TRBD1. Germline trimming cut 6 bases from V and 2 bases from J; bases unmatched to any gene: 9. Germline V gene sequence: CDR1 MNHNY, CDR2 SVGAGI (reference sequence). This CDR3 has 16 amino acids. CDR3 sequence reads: CASSRPGQGIQETQYF. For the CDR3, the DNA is TGTGCCAGCAGCCGTCCGGGACAGGGGATTCAAGAGACCCAGTACTTC.

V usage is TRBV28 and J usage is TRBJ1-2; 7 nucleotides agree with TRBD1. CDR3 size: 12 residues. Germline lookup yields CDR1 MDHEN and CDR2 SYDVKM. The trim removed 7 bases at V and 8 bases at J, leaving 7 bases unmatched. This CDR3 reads CASIRQGGGYTF. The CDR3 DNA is TGTGCCAGCATCCGGCAGGGGGGAGGCTACACCTTC.

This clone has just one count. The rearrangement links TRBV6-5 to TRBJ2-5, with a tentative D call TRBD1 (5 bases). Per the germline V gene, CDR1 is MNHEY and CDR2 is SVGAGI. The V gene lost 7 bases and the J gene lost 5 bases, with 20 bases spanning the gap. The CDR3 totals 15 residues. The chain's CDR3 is CASTDGGRVRETQYF. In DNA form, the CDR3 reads TGTGCCAGCACCGACGGCGGCAGGGTGAGGGAGACCCAGTACTTC.

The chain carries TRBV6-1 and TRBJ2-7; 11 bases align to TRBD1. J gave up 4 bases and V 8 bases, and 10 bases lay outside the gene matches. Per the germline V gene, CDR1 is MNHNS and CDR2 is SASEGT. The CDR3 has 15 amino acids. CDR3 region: CASGPAGTGGYEQYF. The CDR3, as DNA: TGTGCCAGCGGCCCCGCCGGGACAGGGGGTTACGAGCAGTACTTC.

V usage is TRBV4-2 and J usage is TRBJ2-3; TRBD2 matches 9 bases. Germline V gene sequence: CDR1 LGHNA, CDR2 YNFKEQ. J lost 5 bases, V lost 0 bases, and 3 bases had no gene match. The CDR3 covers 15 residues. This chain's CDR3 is CASSQEGTSQDTQYF. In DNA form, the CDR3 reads TGTGCCAGCAGCCAAGAGGGGACTAGCCAAGATACGCAGTATTTT.

This CDR3 reads CASSSLPLGTGFSGANVLTF. The CDR3 nucleotides read TGTGCCAGCAGCTCCCTACCTCTCGGGACAGGTTTCTCTGGGGCCAACGTCCTGACTTTC. J is TRBJ2-6 and V is TRBV7-3; 8 nucleotides align to TRBD1. This CDR3 region has 20 residues. CDR1 is SGHTA and CDR2 is FQGTGA in the germline V gene. The ends lost 4 bases at V and 0 bases at J; junction bases unmatched: 14.

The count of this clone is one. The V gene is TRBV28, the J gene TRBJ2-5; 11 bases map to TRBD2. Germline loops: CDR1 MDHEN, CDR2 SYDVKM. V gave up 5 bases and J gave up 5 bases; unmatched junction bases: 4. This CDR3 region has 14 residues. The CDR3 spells CASSIAGGPETQYF. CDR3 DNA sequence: TGTGCCAGCAGTATAGCGGGGGGGCCCGAGACCCAGTACTTC.

For the CDR3, the DNA is TGTGCCAGCAGCAGCACAGGGGGGGGTGAAGCTTTCTTT. Protein: CASSSTGGGEAFF. J is TRBJ1-1 and V is TRBV5-4; TRBD1 matches at 8 bases. From germline, CDR1 is SGHNT and CDR2 YYREEE (reference sequence). Unmatched junction bases numbered 6, after V lost 4 bases and J lost 7 bases. This CDR3 is 13 amino acids long. The full variable domain, rest sourced from reference TRBV5-4 and TRBJ1-1, is ETGVTQSPTHLIKTRGQQVTLRCSSQSGHNTVSWYQQALGQGPQFIFQYYREEENGRGNFPPRFSGLQFPNYSSELNVNALELDDSALYLCASSSTGGGEAFFGQGTRLTVV.

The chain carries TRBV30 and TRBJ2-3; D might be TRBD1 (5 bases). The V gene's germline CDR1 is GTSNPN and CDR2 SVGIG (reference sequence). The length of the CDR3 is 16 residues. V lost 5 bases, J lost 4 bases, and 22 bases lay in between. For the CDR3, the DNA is TGTGCCTGGGCCGGTGACCAGGGCCCCTGGGCAGATACGCAGTATTTT. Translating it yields CAWAGDQGPWADTQYF.

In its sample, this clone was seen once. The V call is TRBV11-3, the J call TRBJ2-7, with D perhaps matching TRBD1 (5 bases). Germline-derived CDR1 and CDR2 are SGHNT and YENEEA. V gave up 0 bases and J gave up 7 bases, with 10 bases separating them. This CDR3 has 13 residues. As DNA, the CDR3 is TGTGCCAGCAGCTTAGAGGCAGGGTTGGAGCAGTACTTC. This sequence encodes CASSLEAGLEQYF.

CDR3 DNA: TGCGCCAGCAGCTTGGACGGTGGAGCGGGACCTAGCACAGATACGCAGTATTTT. It is translated as CASSLDGGAGPSTDTQYF. The V gene is TRBV5-1, the J gene TRBJ2-3, with 7 positions matching TRBD2. The CDR3 contains 18 residues. The V segment lost 0 bases and the J segment 0 bases; nucleotides outside the gene matches: 10. Germline CDR1 and CDR2: SGHRS and YFSETQ.

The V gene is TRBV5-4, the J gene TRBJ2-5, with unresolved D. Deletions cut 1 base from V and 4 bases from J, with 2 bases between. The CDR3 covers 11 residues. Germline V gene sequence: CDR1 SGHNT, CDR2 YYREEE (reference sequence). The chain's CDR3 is CASSLRETQYF. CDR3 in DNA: TGTGCCAGCAGCTTGCGAGAGACCCAGTACTTC.

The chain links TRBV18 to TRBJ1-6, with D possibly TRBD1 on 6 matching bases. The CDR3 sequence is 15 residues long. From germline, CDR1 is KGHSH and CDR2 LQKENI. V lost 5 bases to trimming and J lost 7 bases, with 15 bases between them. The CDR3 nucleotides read TGTGCCAGCTCATCCTCGGGGGGGCGGAATTCACCCCTCCACTTT. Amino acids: CASSSSGGRNSPLHF.

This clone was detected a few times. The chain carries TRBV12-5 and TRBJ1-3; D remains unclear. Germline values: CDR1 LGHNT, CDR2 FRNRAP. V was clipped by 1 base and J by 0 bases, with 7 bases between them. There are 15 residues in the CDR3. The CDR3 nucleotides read TGTGCTAGTGGTTTGGGGGTTAACTCTGGAAACACCATATATTTT. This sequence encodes CASGLGVNSGNTIYF.

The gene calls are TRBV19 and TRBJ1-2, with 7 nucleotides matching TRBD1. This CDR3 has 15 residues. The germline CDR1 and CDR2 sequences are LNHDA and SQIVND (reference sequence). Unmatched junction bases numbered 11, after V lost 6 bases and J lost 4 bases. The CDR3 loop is CASRAQGGIPYGYTF. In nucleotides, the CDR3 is TGTGCCAGTAGGGCCCAGGGGGGGATCCCCTATGGCTACACCTTC.

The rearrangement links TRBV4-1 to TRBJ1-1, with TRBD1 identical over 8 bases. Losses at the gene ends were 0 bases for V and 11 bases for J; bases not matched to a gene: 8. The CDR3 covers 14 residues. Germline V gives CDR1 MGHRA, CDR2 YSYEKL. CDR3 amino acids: CASSQDRDRPWAFF. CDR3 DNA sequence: TGCGCCAGCAGCCAAGATCGGGACAGGCCTTGGGCTTTCTTT.

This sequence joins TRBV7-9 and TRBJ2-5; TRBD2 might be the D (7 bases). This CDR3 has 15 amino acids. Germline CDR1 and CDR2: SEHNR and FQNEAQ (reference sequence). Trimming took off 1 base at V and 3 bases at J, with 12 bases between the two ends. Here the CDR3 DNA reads TGTGCCAGCAGCTTAGTTGCGGGGGCCGAAGAGACCCAGTACTTC. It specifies CASSLVAGAEETQYF. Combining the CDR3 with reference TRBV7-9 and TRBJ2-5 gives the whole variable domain DTGVSQNPRHKITKRGQNVTFRCDPISEHNRLYWYRQTLGQGPEFLTYFQNEAQLEKSRLLSDRFSAERPKGSFSTLEIQRTEQGDSAMYLCASSLVAGAEETQYFGPGTRLLVL.

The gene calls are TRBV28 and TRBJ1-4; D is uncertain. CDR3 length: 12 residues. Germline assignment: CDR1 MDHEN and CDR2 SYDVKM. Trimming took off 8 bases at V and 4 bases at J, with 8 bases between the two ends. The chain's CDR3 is CASGGYNEKLFF. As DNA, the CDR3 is TGTGCCAGCGGTGGTTATAATGAAAAACTGTTTTTT.

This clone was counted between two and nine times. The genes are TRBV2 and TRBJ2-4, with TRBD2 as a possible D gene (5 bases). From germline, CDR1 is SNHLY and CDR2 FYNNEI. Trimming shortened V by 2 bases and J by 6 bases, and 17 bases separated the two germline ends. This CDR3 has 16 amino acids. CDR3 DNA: TGTGCCAGCAGTGAAACTAGGGCCCGAGGTGGAAACATTCAGTACTTC. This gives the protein CASSETRARGGNIQYF. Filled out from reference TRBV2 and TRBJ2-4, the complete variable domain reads EPEVTQTPSHQVTQMGQEVILRCVPISNHLYFYWYRQILGQKVEFLVSFYNNEISEKSEIFDDQFSVERPDGSNFTLKIRSTKLEDSAMYFCASSETRARGGNIQYFGAGTRLSVL.

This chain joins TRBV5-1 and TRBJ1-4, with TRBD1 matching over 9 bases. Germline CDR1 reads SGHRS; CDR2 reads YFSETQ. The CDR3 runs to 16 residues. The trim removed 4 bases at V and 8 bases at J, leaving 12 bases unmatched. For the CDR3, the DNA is TGCGCCAGCAGCATGGACAGGGGAGCTGTTCGAGAAAAACTGTTTTTT. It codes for CASSMDRGAVREKLFF.

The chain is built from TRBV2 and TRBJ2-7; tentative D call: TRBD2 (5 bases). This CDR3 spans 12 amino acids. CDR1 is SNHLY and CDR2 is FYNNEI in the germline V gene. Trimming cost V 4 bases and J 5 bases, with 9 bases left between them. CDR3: CASSVWGDEQYF. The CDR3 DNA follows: TGTGCCAGCAGTGTATGGGGAGACGAGCAGTACTTC.

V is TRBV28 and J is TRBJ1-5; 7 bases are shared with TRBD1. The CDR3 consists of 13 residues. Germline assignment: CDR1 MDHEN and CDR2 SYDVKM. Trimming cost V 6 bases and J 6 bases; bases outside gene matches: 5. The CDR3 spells CASSDRDGQPQHF. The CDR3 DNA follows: TGTGCCAGCAGCGACAGGGATGGTCAGCCCCAGCATTTT.

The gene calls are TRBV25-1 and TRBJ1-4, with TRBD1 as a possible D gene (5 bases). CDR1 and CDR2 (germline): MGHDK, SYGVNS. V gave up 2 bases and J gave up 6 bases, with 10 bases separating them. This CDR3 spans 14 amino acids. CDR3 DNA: TGTGCCAGCAGTGAACAGGGAGGGGATGAAAAACTGTTTTTT. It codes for CASSEQGGDEKLFF.

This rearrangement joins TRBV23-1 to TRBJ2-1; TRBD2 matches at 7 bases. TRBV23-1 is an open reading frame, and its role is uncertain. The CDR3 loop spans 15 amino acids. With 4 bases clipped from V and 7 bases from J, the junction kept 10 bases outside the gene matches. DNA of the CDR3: TGCGCCAGCAGTCCCCGCGGACTAGTAGATAATGAGCAGTTCTTC. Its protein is CASSPRGLVDNEQFF.

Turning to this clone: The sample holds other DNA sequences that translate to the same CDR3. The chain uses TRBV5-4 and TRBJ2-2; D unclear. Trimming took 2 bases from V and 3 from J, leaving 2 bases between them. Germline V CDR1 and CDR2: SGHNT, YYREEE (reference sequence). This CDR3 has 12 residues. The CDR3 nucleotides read TGTGCCAGCAGCTTTTACACCGGGGAGCTGTTTTTT. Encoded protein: CASSFYTGELFF. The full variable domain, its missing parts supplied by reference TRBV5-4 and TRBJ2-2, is ETGVTQSPTHLIKTRGQQVTLRCSSQSGHNTVSWYQQALGQGPQFIFQYYREEENGRGNFPPRFSGLQFPNYSSELNVNALELDDSALYLCASSFYTGELFFGEGSRLTVL.

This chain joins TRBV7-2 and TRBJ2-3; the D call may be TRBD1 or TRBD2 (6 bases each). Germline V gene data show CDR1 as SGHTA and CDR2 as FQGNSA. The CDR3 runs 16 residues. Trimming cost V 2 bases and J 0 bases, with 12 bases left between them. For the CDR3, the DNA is TGTGCCAGCAGCTTAAACGGGGGCTCCAGCACAGATACGCAGTATTTT. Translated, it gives CASSLNGGSSTDTQYF.